This T cell receptor beta chain was documented in a study of T cell responses to AZD1222 COVID-19 vaccine. Trimming removed 7 bases from V and 8 bases from J; junction bases left unmatched: 7. Germline V lookup: CDR1 SGHRS, CDR2 YFSETQ. The CDR3 sequence is 15 residues long. Clones were sequenced by immunoSEQ multiplex PCR, and TCRdb holds only the in-frame ones, with some missing. Of 120,000 or so clones listed, 87% are singletons. The specimen was peripheral blood, collected on day 0 of AZD1222 vaccination. This chain links TRBV5-1 with TRBJ2-2; 14 bases fit TRBD2. The receptor's source is an adult in good health. Written as DNA, the CDR3 is TGCGCCAGCGGATGGACTAGCGGGGGGCCGGGGGAGCTGTTTTTT. Translation: CASGWTSGGPGELFF.